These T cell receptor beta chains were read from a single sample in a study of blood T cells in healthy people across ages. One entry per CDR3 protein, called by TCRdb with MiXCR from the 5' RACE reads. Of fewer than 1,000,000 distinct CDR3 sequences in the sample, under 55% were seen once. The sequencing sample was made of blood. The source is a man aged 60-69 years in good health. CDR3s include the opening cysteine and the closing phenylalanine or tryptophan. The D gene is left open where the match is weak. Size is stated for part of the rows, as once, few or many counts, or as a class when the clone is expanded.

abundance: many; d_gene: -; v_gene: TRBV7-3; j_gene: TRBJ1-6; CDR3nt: TGTGCCAGCAGCTTCGACACCGATTCACCCCTCCACTTT; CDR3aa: CASSFDTDSPLHF
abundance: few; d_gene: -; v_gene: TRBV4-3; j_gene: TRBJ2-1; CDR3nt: TGCGCCAGCAGCAGACGGGAGTTCTTC; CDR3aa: CASSRREFF
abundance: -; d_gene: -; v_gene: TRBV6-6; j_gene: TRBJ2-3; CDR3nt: TGTGCCAGCGCAAGCACAGATACGCGGTATTTT; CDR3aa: CASASTDTRYF
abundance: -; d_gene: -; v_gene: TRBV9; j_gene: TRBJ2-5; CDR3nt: TGTGCCAGCAGCGGAGGCGCCGGGATCCAAGAGACCCAGTACTTC; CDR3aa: CASSGGAGIQETQYF
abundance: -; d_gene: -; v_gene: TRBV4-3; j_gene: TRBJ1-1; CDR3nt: TGCGCCAGCAGCCAAGAAATAACTCCAGGACCTAATGAGGCTTTCTTT; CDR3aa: CASSQEITPGPNEAFF
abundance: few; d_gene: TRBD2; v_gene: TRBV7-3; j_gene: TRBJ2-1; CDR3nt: TGTGCCAGCACCCAGGGCGGGGGGGATAACAATGAGCAGTTCTTC; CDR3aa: CASTQGGGDNNEQFF
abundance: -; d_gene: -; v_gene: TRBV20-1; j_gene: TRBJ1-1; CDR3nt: TGCAGTGCTGGAACCGAGTGGTCTGAAGCTTTCTTT; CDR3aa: CSAGTEWSEAFF
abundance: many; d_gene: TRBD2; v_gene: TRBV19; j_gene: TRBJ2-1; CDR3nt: TGTGCCAGTTTACCGGTAGCGGGGGGGCCCGCTGAGCAGTTCTTC; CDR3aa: CASLPVAGGPAEQFF
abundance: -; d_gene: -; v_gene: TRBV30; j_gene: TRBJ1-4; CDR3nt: TGTGCCTGGAGTGTAAGGGGAGGAGAAAAACTGTTTTTT; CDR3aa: CAWSVRGGEKLFF
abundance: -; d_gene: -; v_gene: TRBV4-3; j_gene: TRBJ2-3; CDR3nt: TGCGCCAGCAGCCAAGAACCGCCCATCGGATTAACAGATACGCAGTATTTT; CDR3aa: CASSQEPPIGLTDTQYF
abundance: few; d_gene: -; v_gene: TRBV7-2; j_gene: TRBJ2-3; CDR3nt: TGTGCCAGCAGCACCGGACAACTCACAGATACGCAGTATTTT; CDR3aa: CASSTGQLTDTQYF
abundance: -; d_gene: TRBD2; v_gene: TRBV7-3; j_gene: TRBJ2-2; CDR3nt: TGTGCCAGCAGCTTATACGGGGGGACCACCGGGGAGCTGTTTTTT; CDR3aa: CASSLYGGTTGELFF
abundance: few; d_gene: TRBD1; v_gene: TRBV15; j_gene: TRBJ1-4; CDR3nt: TGTGCCACCAGCAGACAGGGGGCAGATGAAAAACTGTTTTTT; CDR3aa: CATSRQGADEKLFF
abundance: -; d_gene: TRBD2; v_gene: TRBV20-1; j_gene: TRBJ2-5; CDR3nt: TGCAGTGCTAGAGATAAGCTAGCGGGAACCCCTGAGACCCAGTACTTC; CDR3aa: CSARDKLAGTPETQYF
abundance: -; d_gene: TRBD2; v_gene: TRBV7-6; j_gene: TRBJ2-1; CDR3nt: TGTACCAGCAGCGCACGCCCGACTAGCGGGGGGGGTTCAGGCTACAATGAGCAGTTCTTC; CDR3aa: CTSSARPTSGGGSGYNEQFF
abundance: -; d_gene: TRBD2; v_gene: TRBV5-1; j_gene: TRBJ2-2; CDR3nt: TGCGCCAGCAGTCCCAGCGGGGAAACCGGGGAGCTGTTTTTT; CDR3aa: CASSPSGETGELFF
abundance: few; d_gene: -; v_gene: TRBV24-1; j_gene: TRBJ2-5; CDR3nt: TGTGCCACCAGTGATTTAGGAGGACCACAAGAGACCCAGTACTTC; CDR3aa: CATSDLGGPQETQYF
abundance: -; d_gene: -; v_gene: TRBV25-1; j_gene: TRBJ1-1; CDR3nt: TGTGCCAGCAGTGAATATTTCGCGGTGAACACTGAAGCTTTCTTT; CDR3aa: CASSEYFAVNTEAFF
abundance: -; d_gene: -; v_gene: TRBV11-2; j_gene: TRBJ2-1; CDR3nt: TGTGCCAGCAGCTTAACAACAGGACGAAGTAATGAGCAGTTCTTC; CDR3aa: CASSLTTGRSNEQFF
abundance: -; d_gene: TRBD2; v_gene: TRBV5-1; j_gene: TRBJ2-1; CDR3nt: TGCGCCAGCAGCTGGGGACTAGCGGGGGGCTTGGATGAGCAGTTCTTC; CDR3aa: CASSWGLAGGLDEQFF
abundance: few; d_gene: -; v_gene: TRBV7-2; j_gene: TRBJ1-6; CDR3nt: TGTGCCAGCAGCCTACTCAGGGATGGTTCACCCCTCCACTTT; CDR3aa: CASSLLRDGSPLHF
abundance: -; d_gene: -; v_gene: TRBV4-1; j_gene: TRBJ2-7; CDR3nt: TGCGCCAGCAGCCCAGGTCGGGTCCTAAGTGGGACCTACGAGCAGTACTTC; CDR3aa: CASSPGRVLSGTYEQYF
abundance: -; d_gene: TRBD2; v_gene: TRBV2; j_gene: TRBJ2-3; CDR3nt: TGTGCCAGCAATGGACTAGCGGGGTCCACCACAGATACGCAGTATTTT; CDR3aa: CASNGLAGSTTDTQYF
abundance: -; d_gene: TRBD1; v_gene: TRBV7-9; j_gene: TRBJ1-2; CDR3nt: TGTGCCAGCAGCCCTTTCGACAGGGCAGGATATGGCTACACCTTC; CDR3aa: CASSPFDRAGYGYTF
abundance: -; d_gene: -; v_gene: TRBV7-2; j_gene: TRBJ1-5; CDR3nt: TGTGCCAGCAGCTTAACGGGGACTAATAACCAGCCCCAGCATTTT; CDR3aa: CASSLTGTNNQPQHF
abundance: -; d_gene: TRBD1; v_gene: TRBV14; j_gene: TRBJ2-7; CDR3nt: TGTGCCAGCAGCCAGATACGACAGGGTCGAAGCTCCTACAATGAGCAGTACTTC; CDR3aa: CASSQIRQGRSSYNEQYF
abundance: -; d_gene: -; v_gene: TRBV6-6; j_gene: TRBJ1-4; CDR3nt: TGTGCCAGCAGTTACTCGATAGCCGAGAATGAAAAACTGTTTTTT; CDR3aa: CASSYSIAENEKLFF